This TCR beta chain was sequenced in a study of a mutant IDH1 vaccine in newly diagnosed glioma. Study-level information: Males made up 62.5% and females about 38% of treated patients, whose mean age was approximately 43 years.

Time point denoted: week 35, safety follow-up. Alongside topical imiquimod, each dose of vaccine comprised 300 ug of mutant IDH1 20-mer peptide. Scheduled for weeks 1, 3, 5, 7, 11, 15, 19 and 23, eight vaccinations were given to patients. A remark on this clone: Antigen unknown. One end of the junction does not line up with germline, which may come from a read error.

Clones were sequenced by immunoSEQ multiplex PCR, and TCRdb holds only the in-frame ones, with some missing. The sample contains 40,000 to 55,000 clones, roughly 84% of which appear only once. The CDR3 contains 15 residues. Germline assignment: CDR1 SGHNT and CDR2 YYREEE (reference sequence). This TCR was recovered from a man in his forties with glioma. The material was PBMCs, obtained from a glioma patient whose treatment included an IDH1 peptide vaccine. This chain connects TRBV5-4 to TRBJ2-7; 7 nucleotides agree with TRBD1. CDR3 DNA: TGTGCCAGCAGTTTGGGGGACAGCGACATGGACGAGCAGTACTTC. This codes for CASSLGDSDMDEQYF.